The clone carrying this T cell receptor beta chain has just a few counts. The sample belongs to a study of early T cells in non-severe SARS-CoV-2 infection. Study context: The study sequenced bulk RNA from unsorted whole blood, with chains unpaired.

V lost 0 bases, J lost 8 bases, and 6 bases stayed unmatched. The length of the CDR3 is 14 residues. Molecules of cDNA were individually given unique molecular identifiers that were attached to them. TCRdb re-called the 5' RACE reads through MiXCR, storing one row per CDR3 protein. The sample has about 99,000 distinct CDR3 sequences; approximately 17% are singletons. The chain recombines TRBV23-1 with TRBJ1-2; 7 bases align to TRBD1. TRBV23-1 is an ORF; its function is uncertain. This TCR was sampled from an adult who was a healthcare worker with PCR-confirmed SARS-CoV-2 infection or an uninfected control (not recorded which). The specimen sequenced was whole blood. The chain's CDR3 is CASSQSKGQWGYTF. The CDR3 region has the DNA TGCGCCAGCAGTCAATCAAAGGGACAGTGGGGCTACACCTTC.